What follows describes a single T cell receptor beta chain. No conserved phenylalanine or tryptophan is present at the end of the CDR3, so a read error is the likely explanation. The germline V and J ends were trimmed by 0 bases and 6 bases, with 12 bases remaining between them. The CDR3 covers 14 residues. The V gene's germline CDR1 is SGHDT and CDR2 YYEEEE. This sample was taken from a study of shared clonotypes between healthy human individuals. Naive CD8 cells were CD45RO-negative, positively selected for CCR7, excluding terminally differentiated effector memory CD45RA+ cells. The study ran the assay at deep level. Only in-frame clones appear in the TCRdb table, and some are missing; sequencing was by immunoSEQ multiplex PCR. The sample lists about 2 million clones; over 85% were seen once.

The sequenced sample consisted of naive CD8+ T cells sorted from blood. This rearrangement joins TRBV5-6 to TRBJ1-2; D is perhaps TRBD1 (6 bases). This receptor was taken from a man aged 18 to 29 in good health. This chain's CDR3 is CASSLGDISHGYTI. The CDR3 region has the DNA TGTGCCAGCAGCTTGGGGGACATTTCCCATGGCTACACCATC.